Described below is a single TCR beta chain sequence and its context. Its matching antigen is unknown. Regarding time point: sample taken at primary tumor resection. Unsorted samples of tumor, nontumor lung or frozen PBMC had their whole RNA sequenced. The donors, fewer than 90 patients with untreated early-stage non-small cell lung cancer, provided the samples. The sample is drawn from a study of spatial heterogeneity in lung cancer. Findings of the study overall: Relative to follow-up, resection was when ubiquitous expanded tumor TCRs appeared more in blood.

The length of the CDR3 is 14 residues. V was shortened by 5 bases and J by 0 bases, with 7 bases between the two germline ends. In germline, CDR1 is SGHTA, CDR2 FQGNSA. A unique molecular identifier was attached to every TCR cDNA molecule. TCRdb used MiXCR to reprocess the 5' RACE reads, holding one entry per CDR3 protein. The sample includes about 45,000 distinct CDR3 sequences, 10% to 15% of them seen just once. This sequence was found in a female donor with early-stage non-small cell lung cancer. The specimen comprised PBMCs, sampled at surgery. This rearrangement joins TRBV7-2 to TRBJ2-2; D is unclear. CDR3 sequence reads: CASSATPNTGELFF. CDR3 in DNA: TGTGCCAGCAGCGCGACTCCGAACACCGGGGAGCTGTTTTTT.